This T cell receptor (beta chain) originates from a study of blood T cell repertoires in COVID-19. This table comes from immunoSEQ multiplex PCR, and its TCRdb copy is limited to in-frame clones, with some not included. The sample has approximately 150,000 clones; 80% to 90% are singletons. Germline-derived CDR1 and CDR2 are LNHNV and YYDKDF (reference sequence). V dropped 5 bases and J dropped 1 base, with 12 bases sitting between them. This CDR3 is 16 amino acids long. Sequencing was carried out using peripheral blood. The source is a human donor in a cohort sampled during active COVID-19. The rearrangement uses TRBV15 and TRBJ2-6, with D perhaps matching TRBD1 (6 bases). The CDR3 reads CATSAGTQSGANVLTF. The CDR3 nucleotides read TGTGCCACCAGCGCCGGGACACAATCTGGGGCCAACGTCCTGACTTTC.